The text below deals with one TCR beta chain. These data are taken from a study of T cells after yellow fever vaccination. Each CDR3 protein is one row after TCRdb ran MiXCR on the 5' RACE reads. The sample carries 95,000 to 100,000 distinct CDR3 sequences, around 5.8% recorded once. The CDR3 is made up of 17 amino acids. The V call is TRBV21-1, the J call TRBJ1-1; the table calls TRBD1, which could not be checked here. TRBV21-1 is listed as a pseudogene. The source was CD8+ T cells sorted from PBMCs, collected 10 days after the yellow fever booster vaccination. The origin of this receptor is a man younger than 35 who received the YFV17D yellow fever vaccine. The CDR3 DNA follows: TGTGCCAGCAGCAAAGCACAGGGAGTTTGGATGAACACTGAAGCTTTCTTT. Translated, it gives CASSKAQGVWMNTEAFF.